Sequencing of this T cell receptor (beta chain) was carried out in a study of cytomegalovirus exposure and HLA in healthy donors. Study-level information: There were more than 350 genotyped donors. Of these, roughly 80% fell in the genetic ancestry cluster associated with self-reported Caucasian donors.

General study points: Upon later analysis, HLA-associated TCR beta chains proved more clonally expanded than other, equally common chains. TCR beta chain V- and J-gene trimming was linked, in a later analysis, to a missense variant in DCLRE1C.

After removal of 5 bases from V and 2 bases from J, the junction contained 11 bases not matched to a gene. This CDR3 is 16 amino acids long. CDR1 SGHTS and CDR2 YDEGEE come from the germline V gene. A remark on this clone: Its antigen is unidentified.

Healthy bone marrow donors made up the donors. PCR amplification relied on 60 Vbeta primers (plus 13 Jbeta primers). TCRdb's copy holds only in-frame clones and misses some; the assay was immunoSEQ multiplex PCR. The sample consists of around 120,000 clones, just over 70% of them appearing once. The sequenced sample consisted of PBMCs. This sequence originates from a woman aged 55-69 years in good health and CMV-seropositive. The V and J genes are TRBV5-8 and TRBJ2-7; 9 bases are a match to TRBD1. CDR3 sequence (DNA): TGTGCCAGCAGTTACAAAGGACAGGGGCCAACCTACGAGCAGTACTTC. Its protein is CASSYKGQGPTYEQYF.